This TCR beta chain was retrieved from a study of cytomegalovirus exposure and HLA in healthy donors. Notes on the study in general: What was likely a sequencing artifact was a cluster of highly shared sequence variants. The listing of 150 to 200 TCR beta chains classed them as cytomegalovirus-associated.

The germline gives CDR1 SGHRS, CDR2 YFSETQ. The CDR3 sequence is 15 residues long. V was pared by 3 bases and J by 3 bases, with 6 bases of the junction left unmatched. Donors counted as nominally healthy when sampled, yet unrecorded immune exposures were likely. The study ran its PCR with 60 Vbeta and 13 Jbeta primers. TCRdb's table, derived via immunoSEQ multiplex PCR, lists solely in-frame clones and lacks some. This table holds 200,000 to 250,000 clones, around 76% found once. Points on this clone: Its antigen is still unknown.

The chain joins TRBV5-1 to TRBJ2-1; TRBD2 matches 7 bases. Specimen: PBMCs. The sequence was obtained from a woman between 35 and 50 years old in good health and CMV-seropositive. This CDR3 reads CASSSSGMIYNEQFF. The CDR3 DNA follows: TGCGCCAGCAGCTCGAGCGGGATGATCTACAATGAGCAGTTCTTC. The variable domain in full, with the rest retrieved from reference TRBV5-1 and TRBJ2-1, is KAGVTQTPRYLIKTRGQQVTLSCSPISGHRSVSWYQQTPGQGLQFLFEYFSETQRNKGNFPGRFSGRQFSNSRSEMNVSTLELGDSALYLCASSSSGMIYNEQFFGPGTRLTVL.